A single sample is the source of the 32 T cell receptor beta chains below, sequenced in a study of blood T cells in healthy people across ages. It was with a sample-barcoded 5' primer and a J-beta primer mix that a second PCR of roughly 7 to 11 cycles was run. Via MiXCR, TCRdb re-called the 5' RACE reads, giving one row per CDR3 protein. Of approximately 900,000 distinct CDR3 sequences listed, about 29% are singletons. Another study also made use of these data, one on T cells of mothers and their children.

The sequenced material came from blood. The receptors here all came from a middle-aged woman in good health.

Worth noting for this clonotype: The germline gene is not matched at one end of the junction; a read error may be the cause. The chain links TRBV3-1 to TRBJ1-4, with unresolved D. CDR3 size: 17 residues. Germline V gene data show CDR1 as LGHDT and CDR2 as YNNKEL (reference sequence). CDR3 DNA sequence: TGTGCCAGTAGCCCAAGAGAACTCTTCGCCGATAATGAAAAACTGTTTTTT. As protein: CASSPRELFADNEKLFF.

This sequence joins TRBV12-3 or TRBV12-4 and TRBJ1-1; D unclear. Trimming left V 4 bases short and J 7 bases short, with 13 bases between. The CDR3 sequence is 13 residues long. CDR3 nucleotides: TGTGCCAGCAGTTCCACAACTGACGATGAAGCTTTCTTT. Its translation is CASSSTTDDEAFF.

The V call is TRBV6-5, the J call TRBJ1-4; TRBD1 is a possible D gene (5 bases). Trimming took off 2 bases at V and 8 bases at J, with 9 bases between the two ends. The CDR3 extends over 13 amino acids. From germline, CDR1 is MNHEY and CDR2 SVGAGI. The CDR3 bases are TGTGCCAGCAGTTACGGGGGGAGGGAAAAACTGTTTTTT. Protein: CASSYGGREKLFF.

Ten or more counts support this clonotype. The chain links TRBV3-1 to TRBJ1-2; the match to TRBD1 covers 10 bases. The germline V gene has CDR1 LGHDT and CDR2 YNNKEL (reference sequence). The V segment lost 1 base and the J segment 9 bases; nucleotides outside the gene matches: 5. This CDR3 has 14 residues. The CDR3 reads CASSQGGDRGRYTF. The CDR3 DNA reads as TGTGCCAGCAGCCAAGGGGGGGACAGGGGACGCTACACCTTC.

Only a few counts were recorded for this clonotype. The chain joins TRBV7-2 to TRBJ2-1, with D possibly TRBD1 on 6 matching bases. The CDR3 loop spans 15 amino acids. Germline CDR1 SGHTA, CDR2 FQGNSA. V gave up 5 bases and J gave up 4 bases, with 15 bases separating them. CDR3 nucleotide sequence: TGTGCCAGCAGCCGGGACGCCGACAGGTACAATGAGCAGTTCTTC. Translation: CASSRDADRYNEQFF.

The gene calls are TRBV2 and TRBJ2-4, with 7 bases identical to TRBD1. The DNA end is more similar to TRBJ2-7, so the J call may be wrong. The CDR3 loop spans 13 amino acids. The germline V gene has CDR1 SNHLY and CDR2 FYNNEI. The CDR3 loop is CASTRQGPYEQYF. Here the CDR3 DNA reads TGTGCCAGCACTAGACAGGGACCCTACGAGCAGTACTTC.

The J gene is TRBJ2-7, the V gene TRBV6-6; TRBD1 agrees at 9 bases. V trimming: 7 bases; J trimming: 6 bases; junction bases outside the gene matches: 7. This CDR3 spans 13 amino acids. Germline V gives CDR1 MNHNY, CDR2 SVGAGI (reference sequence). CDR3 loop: CASKGTGNGEQYF. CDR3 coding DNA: TGTGCCAGCAAGGGGACAGGGAATGGCGAGCAGTACTTC.

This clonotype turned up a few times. The CDR3: CASSYAVGENRPYEQYF. The CDR3 nucleotides read TGTGCCAGCAGTTACGCCGTAGGAGAAAATAGGCCCTACGAGCAGTACTTC. The chain is built from TRBV6-2 or TRBV6-3 and TRBJ2-7, with D unclear. Germline V gene sequence: CDR1 MNHEY, CDR2 SVGEGT. The CDR3 runs to 17 residues. Trimming cost V 2 bases and J 2 bases, with 19 bases left between them.

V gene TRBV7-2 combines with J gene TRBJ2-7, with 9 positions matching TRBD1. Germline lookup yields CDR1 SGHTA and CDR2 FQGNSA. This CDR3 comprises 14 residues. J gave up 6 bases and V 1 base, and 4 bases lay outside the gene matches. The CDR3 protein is CASSLGDRVGEQYF. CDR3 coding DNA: TGTGCCAGCAGCTTAGGGGACAGGGTAGGCGAGCAGTACTTC.

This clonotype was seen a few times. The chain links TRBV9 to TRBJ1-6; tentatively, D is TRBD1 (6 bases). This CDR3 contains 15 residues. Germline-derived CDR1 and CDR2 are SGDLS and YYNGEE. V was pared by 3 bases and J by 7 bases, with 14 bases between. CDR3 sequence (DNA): TGTGCCAGCAGCGGGGCGGGGCAGGGGAATTCACCCCTCCACTTT. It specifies CASSGAGQGNSPLHF. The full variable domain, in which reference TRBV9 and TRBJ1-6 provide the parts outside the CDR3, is DSGVTQTPKHLITATGQRVTLRCSPRSGDLSVYWYQQSLDQGLQFLIQYYNGEERAKGNILERFSAQQFPDLHSELNLSSLELGDSALYFCASSGAGQGNSPLHFGNGTRLTVT.

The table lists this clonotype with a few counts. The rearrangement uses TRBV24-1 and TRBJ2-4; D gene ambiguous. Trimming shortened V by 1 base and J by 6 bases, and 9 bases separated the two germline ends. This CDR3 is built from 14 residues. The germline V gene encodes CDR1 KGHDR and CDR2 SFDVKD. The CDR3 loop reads CATSDFPDSNIQYF. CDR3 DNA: TGTGCCACCAGTGATTTCCCGGATTCAAACATTCAGTACTTC.

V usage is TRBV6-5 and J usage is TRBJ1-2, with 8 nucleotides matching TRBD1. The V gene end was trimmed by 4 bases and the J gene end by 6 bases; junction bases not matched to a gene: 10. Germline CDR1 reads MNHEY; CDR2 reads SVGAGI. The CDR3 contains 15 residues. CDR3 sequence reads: CASSSGGQASHGYTF. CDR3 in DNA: TGTGCCAGCAGTTCCGGGGGACAGGCGTCTCATGGCTACACCTTC.

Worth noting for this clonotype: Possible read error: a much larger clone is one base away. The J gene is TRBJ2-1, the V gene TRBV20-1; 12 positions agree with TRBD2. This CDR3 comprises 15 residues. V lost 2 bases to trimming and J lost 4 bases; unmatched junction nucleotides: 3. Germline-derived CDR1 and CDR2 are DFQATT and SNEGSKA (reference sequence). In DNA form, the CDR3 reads TGCAGTGCTAGAAGACTAGCGGGGGAGTACAATGAGCAGTTCTTC. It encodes CSARRLAGEYNEQFF.

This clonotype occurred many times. The CDR3 loop is CASSNGVINNEQFF. CDR3 nucleotides: TGTGCCAGTAGTAACGGGGTTATAAACAATGAGCAGTTCTTC. This sequence joins TRBV19 and TRBJ2-1, with D maybe TRBD2 (5 bases). Germline V CDR1 and CDR2: LNHDA, SQIVND (reference sequence). The CDR3 has 14 amino acids. V lost 4 bases to trimming and J lost 5 bases, with 12 bases between them.

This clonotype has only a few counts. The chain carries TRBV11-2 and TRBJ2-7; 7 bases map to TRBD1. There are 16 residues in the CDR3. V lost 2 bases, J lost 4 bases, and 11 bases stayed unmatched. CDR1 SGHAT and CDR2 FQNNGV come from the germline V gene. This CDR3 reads CASSLRLPGQHYEQYF. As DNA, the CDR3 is TGTGCCAGCAGCTTAAGGCTACCGGGACAGCATTACGAGCAGTACTTC.

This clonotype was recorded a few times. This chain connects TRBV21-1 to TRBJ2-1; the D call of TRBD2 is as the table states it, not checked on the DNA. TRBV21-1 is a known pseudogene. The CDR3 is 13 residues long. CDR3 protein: CASTGGPVNEQFF. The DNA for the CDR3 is TGTGCCTCGACGGGAGGGCCGGTCAATGAGCAGTTCTTC.

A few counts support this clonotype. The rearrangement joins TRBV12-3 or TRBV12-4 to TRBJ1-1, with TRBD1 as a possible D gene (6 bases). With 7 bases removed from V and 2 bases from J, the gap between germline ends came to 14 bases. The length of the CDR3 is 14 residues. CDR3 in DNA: TGTGCCAGCACCCGAGGACAGTTCAACACTGAAGCTTTCTTT. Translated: CASTRGQFNTEAFF.

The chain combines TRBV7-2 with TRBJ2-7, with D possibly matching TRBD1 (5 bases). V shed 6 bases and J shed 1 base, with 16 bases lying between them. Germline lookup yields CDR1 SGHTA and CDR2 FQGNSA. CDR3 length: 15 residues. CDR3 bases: TGTGCCAGCAGTACCAGCAGGGCAGTGTCCTACGAGCAGTACTTC. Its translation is CASSTSRAVSYEQYF.

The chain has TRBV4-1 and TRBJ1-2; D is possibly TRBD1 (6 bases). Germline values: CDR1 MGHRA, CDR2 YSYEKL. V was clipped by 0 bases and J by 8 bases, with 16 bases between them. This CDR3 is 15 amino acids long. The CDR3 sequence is CASSQDQAGAKGYTF. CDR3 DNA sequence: TGCGCCAGCAGCCAAGATCAGGCAGGGGCGAAAGGCTACACCTTC.

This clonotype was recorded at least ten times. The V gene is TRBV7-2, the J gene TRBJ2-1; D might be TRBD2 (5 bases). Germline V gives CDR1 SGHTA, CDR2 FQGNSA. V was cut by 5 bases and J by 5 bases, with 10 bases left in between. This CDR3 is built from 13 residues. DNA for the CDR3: TGTGCCAGCAGCCTCTGGGGAGACAATGAGCAGTTCTTC. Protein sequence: CASSLWGDNEQFF.

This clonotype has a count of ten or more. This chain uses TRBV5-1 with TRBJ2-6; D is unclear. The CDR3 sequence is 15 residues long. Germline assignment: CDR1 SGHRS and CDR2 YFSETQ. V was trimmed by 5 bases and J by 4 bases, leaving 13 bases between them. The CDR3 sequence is CASSRGYEGANVLTF. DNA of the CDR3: TGCGCCAGCAGTAGAGGATACGAGGGGGCCAACGTCCTGACTTTC.

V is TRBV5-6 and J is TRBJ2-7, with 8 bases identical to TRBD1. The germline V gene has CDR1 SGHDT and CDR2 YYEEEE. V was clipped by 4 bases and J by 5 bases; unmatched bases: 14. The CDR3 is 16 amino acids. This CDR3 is CASSRNRQGNSHEQYF. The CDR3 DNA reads TGTGCCAGCAGCAGAAATCGACAGGGGAACAGCCACGAGCAGTACTTC.

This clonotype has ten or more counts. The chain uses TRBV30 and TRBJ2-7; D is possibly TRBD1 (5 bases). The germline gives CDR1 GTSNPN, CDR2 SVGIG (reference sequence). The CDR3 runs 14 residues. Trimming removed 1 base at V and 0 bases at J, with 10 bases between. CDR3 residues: CAWSATDSSYEQYF. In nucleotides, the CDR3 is TGTGCCTGGAGTGCAACCGACAGCTCCTACGAGCAGTACTTC.

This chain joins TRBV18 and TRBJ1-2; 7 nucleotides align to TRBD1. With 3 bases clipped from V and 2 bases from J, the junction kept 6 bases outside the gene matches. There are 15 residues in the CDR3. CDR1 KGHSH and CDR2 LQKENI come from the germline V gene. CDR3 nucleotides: TGTGCCAGCTCACCTACAGGGGAGGAGAACTATGGCTACACCTTC. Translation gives CASSPTGEENYGYTF.

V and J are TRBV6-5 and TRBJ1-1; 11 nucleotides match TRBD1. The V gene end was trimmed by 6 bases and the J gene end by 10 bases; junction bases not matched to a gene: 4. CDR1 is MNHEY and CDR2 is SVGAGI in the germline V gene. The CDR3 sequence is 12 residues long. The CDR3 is CASSSGTGGAFF. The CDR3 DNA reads TGTGCCAGCAGCTCCGGGACAGGGGGAGCTTTCTTT.

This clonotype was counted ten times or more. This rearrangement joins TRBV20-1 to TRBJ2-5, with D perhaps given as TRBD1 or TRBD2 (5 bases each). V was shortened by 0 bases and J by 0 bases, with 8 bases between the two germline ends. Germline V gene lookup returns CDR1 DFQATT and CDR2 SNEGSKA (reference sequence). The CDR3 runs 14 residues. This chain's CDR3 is CSARDRGDQETQYF. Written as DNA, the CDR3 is TGCAGTGCTAGAGATCGAGGGGACCAAGAGACCCAGTACTTC.

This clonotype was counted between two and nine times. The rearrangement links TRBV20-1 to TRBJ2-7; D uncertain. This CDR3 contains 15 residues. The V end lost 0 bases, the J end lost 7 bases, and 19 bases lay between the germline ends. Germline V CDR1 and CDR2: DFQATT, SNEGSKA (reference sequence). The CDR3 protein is CSAREAQRPYNEQYF. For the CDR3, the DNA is TGCAGTGCTAGAGAAGCCCAGCGTCCCTACAATGAGCAGTACTTC.

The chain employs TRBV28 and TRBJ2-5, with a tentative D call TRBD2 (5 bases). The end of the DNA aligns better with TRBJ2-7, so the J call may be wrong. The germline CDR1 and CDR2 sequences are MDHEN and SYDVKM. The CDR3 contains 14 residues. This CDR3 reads CASTTPGYRSEQYF. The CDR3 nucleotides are TGTGCCAGTACCACGCCGGGGTATCGGTCCGAGCAGTACTTC.

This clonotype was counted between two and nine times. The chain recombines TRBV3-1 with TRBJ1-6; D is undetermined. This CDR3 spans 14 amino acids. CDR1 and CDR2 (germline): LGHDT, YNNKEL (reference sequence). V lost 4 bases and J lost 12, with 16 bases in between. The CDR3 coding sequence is TGTGCCAGCAGCCCTACCCTCCGGGGATTACCCCTCCACTTT. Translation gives CASSPTLRGLPLHF.

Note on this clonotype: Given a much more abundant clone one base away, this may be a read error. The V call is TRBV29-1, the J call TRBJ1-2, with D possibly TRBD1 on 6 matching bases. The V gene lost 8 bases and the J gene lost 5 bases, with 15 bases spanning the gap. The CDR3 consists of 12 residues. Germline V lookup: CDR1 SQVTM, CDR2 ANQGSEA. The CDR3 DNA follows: TGCAGCATTGTCTCCAGGGGTTATGGCTACACCTTC. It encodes CSIVSRGYGYTF.

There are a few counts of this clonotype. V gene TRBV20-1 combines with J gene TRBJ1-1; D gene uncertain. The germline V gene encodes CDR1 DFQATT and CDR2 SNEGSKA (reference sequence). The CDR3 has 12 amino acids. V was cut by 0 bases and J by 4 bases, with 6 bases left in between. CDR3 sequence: CSAREFGTEAFF. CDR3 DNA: TGCAGTGCTAGAGAGTTTGGCACTGAAGCTTTCTTT.

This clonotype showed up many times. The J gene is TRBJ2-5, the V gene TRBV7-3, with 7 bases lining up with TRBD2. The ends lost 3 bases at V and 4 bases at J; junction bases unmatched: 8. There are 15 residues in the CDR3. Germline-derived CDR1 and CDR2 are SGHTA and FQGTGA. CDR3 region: CASSLGGGVGETQYF. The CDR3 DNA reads TGTGCCAGCAGCTTGGGCGGGGGAGTCGGAGAGACCCAGTACTTC.